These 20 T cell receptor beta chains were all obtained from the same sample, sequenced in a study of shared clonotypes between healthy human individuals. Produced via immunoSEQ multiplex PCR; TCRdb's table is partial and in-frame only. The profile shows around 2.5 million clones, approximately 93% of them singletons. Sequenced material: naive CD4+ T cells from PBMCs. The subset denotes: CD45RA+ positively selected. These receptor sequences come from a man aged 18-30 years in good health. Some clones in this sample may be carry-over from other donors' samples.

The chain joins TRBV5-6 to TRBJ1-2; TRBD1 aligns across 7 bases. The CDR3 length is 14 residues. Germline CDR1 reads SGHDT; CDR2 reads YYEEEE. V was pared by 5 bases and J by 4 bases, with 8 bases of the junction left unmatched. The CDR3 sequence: CASSSTGRPYGYTF. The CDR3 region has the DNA TGTGCCAGCAGTTCGACAGGGCGTCCCTATGGCTACACCTTC.

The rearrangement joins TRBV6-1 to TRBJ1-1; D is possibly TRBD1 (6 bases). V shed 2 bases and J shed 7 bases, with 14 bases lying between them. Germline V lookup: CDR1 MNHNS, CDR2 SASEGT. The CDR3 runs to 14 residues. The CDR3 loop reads CASSESGGLIEAFF. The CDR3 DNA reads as TGTGCCAGCAGTGAATCCGGGGGGCTGATTGAAGCTTTCTTT.

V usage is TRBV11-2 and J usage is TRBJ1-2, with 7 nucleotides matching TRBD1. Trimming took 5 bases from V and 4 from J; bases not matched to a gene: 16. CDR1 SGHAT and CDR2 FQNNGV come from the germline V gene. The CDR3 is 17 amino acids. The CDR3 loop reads CASSPRRDSFFGYGYTF. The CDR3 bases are TGTGCCAGCAGCCCACGACGGGACAGTTTTTTTGGCTATGGCTACACCTTC.

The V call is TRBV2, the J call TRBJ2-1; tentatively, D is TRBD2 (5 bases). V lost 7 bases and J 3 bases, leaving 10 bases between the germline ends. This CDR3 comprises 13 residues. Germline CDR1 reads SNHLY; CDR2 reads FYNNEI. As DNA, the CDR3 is TGTGCCAGCACTTTGACTATCTACAATGAGCAGTTCTTC. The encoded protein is CASTLTIYNEQFF.

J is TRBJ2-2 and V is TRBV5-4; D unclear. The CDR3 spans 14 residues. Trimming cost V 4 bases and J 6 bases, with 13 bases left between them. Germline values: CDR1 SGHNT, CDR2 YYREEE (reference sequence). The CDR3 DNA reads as TGTGCCAGCAGCCCCCTGGCCGTGCCCGGGGAGCTGTTTTTT. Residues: CASSPLAVPGELFF.

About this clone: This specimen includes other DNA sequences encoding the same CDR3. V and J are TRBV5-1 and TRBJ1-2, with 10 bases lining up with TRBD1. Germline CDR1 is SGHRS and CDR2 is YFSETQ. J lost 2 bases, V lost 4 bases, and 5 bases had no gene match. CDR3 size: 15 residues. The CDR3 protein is CASSLPGQGNYGYTF. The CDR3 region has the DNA TGCGCCAGCAGCCTCCCGGGACAGGGGAACTATGGCTACACCTTC.

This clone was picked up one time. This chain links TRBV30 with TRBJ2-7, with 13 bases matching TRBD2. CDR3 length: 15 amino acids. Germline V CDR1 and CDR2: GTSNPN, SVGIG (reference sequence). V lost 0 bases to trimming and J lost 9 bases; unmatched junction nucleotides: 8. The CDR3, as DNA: TGTGCCTGGAGTGTACGGACTAGCGGGAGCGGGGGGCAGTACTTC. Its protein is CAWSVRTSGSGGQYF.

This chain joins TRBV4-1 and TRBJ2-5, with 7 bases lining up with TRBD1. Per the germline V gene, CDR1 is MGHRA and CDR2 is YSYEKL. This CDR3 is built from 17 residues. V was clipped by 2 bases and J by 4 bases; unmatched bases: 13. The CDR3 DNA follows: TGCGCCAGCAGCCAACTTAGGGAGACAGGGTTGGGAGAGACCCAGTACTTC. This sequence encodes CASSQLRETGLGETQYF.

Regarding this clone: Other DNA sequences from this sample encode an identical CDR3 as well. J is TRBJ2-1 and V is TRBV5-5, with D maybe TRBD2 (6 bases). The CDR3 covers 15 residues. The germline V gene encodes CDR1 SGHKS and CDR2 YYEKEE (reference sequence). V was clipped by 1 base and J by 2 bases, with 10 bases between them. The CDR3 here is CASSLLGGTYNEQFF. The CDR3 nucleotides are TGTGCCAGCAGCTTGTTGGGCGGGACCTACAATGAGCAGTTCTTC. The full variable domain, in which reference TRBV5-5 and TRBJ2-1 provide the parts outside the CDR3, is DAGVTQSPTHLIKTRGQQVTLRCSPISGHKSVSWYQQVLGQGPQFIFQYYEKEERGRGNFPDRFSARQFPNYSSELNVNALLLGDSALYLCASSLLGGTYNEQFFGPGTRLTVL.

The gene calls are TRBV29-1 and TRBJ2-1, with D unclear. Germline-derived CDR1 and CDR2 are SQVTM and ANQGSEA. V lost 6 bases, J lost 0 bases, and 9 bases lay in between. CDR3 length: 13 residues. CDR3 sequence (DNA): TGCAGCGTCCCCGCGCGCTCCTACAATGAGCAGTTCTTC. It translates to CSVPARSYNEQFF.

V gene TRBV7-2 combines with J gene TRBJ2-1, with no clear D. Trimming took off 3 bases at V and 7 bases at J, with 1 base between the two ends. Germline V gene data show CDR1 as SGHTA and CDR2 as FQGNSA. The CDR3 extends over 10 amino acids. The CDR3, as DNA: TGTGCCAGCAGCTTTAATGAGCAGTTCTTC. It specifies CASSFNEQFF.

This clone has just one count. The CDR3 here is CASAPLAGDSYNEQFF. CDR3 DNA sequence: TGTGCCAGCGCACCTCTAGCGGGAGACTCCTACAATGAGCAGTTCTTC. The chain recombines TRBV2 with TRBJ2-1; 10 positions match TRBD2. V trimming: 8 bases; J trimming: 0 bases; junction bases outside the gene matches: 7. The CDR3 is 16 amino acids. The V gene's germline CDR1 is SNHLY and CDR2 FYNNEI.

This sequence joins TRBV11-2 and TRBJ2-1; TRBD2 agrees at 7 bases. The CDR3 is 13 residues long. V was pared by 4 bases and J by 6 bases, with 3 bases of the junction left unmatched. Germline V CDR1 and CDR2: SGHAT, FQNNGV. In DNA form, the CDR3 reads TGTGCCAGCAGCTATGGGGGGGGCAATGAGCAGTTCTTC. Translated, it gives CASSYGGGNEQFF.

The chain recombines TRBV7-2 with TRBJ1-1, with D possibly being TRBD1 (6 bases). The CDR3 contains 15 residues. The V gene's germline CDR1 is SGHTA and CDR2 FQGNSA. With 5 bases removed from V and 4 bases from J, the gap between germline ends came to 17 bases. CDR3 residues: CASSAAQGGATEAFF. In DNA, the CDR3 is TGTGCCAGCAGCGCAGCACAGGGAGGGGCCACTGAAGCTTTCTTT.

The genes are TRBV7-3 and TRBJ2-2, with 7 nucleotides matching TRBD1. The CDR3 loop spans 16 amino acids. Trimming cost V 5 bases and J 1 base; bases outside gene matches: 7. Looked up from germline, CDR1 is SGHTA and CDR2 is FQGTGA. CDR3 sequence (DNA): TGTGCCAGCAGCCGTATGGACAGGTTGAACACCGGGGAGCTGTTTTTT. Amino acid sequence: CASSRMDRLNTGELFF.

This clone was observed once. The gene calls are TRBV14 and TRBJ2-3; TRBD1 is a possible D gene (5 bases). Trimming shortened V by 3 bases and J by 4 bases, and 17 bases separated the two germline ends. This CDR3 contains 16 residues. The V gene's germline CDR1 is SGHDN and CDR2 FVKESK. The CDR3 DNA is TGTGCCAGCAGCCAGAGTCGGTGGCAGGGTTCAGATACGCAGTATTTT. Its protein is CASSQSRWQGSDTQYF.

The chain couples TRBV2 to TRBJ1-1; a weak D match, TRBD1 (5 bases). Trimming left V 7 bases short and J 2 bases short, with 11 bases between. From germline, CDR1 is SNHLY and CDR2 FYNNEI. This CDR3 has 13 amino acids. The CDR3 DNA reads TGTGCCAGCAAGTTGACAGATAACACTGAAGCTTTCTTT. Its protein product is CASKLTDNTEAFF.

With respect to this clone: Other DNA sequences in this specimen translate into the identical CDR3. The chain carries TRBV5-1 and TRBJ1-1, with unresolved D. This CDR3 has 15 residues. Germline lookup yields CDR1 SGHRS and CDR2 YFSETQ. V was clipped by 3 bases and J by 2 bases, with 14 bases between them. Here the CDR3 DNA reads TGCGCCAGCAGCTCACCCGGGCAGCCTAACACTGAAGCTTTCTTT. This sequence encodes CASSSPGQPNTEAFF.

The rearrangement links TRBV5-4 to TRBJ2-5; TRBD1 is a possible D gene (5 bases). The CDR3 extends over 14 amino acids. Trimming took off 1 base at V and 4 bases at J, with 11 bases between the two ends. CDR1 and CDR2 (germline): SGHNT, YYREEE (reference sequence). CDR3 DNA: TGTGCCAGCAGCTTGAAAGGGGCCCCAGAGACCCAGTACTTC. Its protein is CASSLKGAPETQYF.

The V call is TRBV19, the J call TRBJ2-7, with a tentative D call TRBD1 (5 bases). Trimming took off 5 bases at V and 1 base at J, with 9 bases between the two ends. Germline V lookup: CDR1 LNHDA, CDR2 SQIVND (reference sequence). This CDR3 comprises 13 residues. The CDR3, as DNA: TGTGCCAGTAGTCCCCAGGGTTCCTACGAGCAGTACTTC. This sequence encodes CASSPQGSYEQYF. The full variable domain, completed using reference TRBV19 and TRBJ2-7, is DGGITQSPKYLFRKEGQNVTLSCEQNLNHDAMYWYRQDPGQGLRLIYYSQIVNDFQKGDIAEGYSVSREKKESFPLTVTSAQKNPTAFYLCASSPQGSYEQYFGPGTRLTVT.